What follows are 32 T cell receptor beta chains derived from one specimen sequenced in a study of glioma-infiltrating T cells. Amplification of TCR alpha and beta CDR3 regions from RNA used iRepertoire nested multiplex PCR. TCRdb ran MiXCR on the multiplex PCR reads and lists one entry per CDR3 protein. The sample lists about 410,000 distinct CDR3 sequences; 41% were seen once. Sequencing input: glioma tissue, nonneoplastic brain tissue, or PBMCs (not recorded which). These receptors originate from a human donor with low-grade glioma or glioblastoma, undergoing nonglioma brain surgery, or in good health (not recorded which).

J is TRBJ1-5 and V is TRBV7-9, with 8 positions matching TRBD1. From germline, CDR1 is SEHNR and CDR2 FQNEAQ (reference sequence). V gave up 3 bases and J gave up 6 bases; unmatched junction bases: 4. The CDR3 covers 14 residues. CDR3 residues: CASSLTGESQPQHF. CDR3 sequence (DNA): TGTGCCAGCAGCTTGACAGGGGAGAGTCAGCCCCAGCATTTT. The full variable domain, rest sourced from reference TRBV7-9 and TRBJ1-5, is DTGVSQNPRHKITKRGQNVTFRCDPISEHNRLYWYRQTLGQGPEFLTYFQNEAQLEKSRLLSDRFSAERPKGSFSTLEIQRTEQGDSAMYLCASSLTGESQPQHFGDGTRLSIL.

In this sample, this clonotype turned up a few times. The genes are TRBV5-1 and TRBJ1-1, with 7 nucleotides matching TRBD1. V trimming: 4 bases; J trimming: 0 bases; junction bases outside the gene matches: 3. This CDR3 comprises 14 residues. Germline V gene sequence: CDR1 SGHRS, CDR2 YFSETQ. CDR3 region: CASSQGGMNTEAFF. For the CDR3, the DNA is TGCGCCAGCAGCCAGGGGGGAATGAACACTGAAGCTTTCTTT.

About this clonotype itself: With a much larger clone just one base away, this may be a read error. V is TRBV28 and J is TRBJ1-2; unclear D gene. The germline CDR1 and CDR2 sequences are MDHEN and SYDVKM. The CDR3 runs to 12 residues. CDR3 sequence: CASSLWVDGHTF. Written as DNA, the CDR3 is TGTGCCAGCAGTTTATGGGTGGATGGCCACACCTTC.

The genes are TRBV7-8 and TRBJ2-1; D is perhaps TRBD1 or TRBD2 (5 bases each). The CDR3 has 13 amino acids. Per the germline V gene, CDR1 is SGHVS and CDR2 is FQNEAQ. The ends were cut back, 3 bases at V and 15 bases at J, with 18 bases in the middle. CDR3 loop: CASSFPPREWPFF. The CDR3 bases are TGTGCCAGCAGCTTCCCCCCCAGGGAGTGGCCGTTCTTC.

To note about this clonotype: Being one base from a much bigger clone, this may be a read error. The V call is TRBV15, the J call TRBJ2-7; 7 bases are shared with TRBD2. The CDR3 consists of 15 residues. CDR1 is LNHNV, CDR2 YYDKDF, per germline (reference sequence). Here the CDR3 DNA reads TGTACCACCAGCAGAGAAGCGGCGGGAGATGGCGAGCAGTACTTC. Protein sequence: CTTSREAAGDGEQYF.

This clonotype was counted only a few times. The V call is TRBV20-1, the J call TRBJ2-6; no definite D call. This CDR3 is built from 14 residues. Trimming took off 0 bases at V and 2 bases at J, with 5 bases between the two ends. CDR1 is DFQATT and CDR2 is SNEGSKA in the germline V gene (reference sequence). The CDR3 DNA reads as TGCAGTGCTAGAGATCAGGCTGGGGCCAACGTCCTGACTTTC. Encoded protein: CSARDQAGANVLTF.

This rearrangement joins TRBV4-2 to TRBJ1-3; D is unresolved. The germline V and J ends were trimmed by 1 base and 4 bases, with 14 bases remaining between them. This CDR3 spans 16 amino acids. The germline CDR1 and CDR2 sequences are LGHNA and YNFKEQ. CDR3 DNA sequence: TGTGCCAGCAGCCAAGGGAGCTCCTTGGGAGGAAACACCATATATTTT. Residues: CASSQGSSLGGNTIYF.

Comments on this clonotype: This clone may be a read error of a much larger clone one base away. Here the CDR3 reads CASSSGGGTENEQSF. The CDR3 coding sequence is TGTGCCAGCAGCAGTGGGGGGGGAACGGAGAATGAGCAGTCCTTC. The rearrangement joins TRBV28 to TRBJ2-1, with 7 bases that match TRBD2. The CDR3 contains 15 residues. Germline-derived CDR1 and CDR2 are MDHEN and SYDVKM.

This clonotype was picked up many times. The chain couples TRBV6-6 to TRBJ2-1; TRBD1 matches 7 bases. V lost 6 bases, J lost 2 bases, and 7 bases stayed unmatched. Germline V gene sequence: CDR1 MNHNY, CDR2 SVGAGI (reference sequence). There are 15 residues in the CDR3. The CDR3 spells CASSLDRATYNEQFF. As DNA, the CDR3 is TGTGCCAGCAGCTTAGACAGGGCAACCTACAATGAGCAGTTCTTC.

A note on this clonotype: A clone one base away is much larger, so this may be a read error. The rearrangement uses TRBV28 and TRBJ1-2, with D hard to call. CDR3 size: 17 residues. Trimming stripped 6 bases from V and 4 bases from J, with 24 bases between. Per germline, CDR1 MDHEN and CDR2 SYDVKM. The CDR3 spells CASSLISGDQQIYGYTF. In DNA, the CDR3 is TGTGCCAGCAGCCTCATTTCGGGAGACCAACAAATCTATGGCTACACCTTC.

The rearrangement joins TRBV20-1 to TRBJ2-1; D is perhaps TRBD2 (7 bases). This CDR3 has 13 residues. The V gene lost 5 bases and the J gene lost 11 bases, with 19 bases spanning the gap. CDR1 and CDR2 (germline): DFQATT, SNEGSKA (reference sequence). CDR3 sequence (DNA): TGCAGTGCTGGGGGGCGCGGGAGAAGGAAGCAGTTCTTC. Translated, it gives CSAGGRGRRKQFF.

This clonotype has a handful of counts. The gene calls are TRBV20-1 and TRBJ1-2; D remains unclear. The germline V gene has CDR1 DFQATT and CDR2 SNEGSKA (reference sequence). This CDR3 is built from 12 residues. Trimming removed 3 bases from V and 4 bases from J, with 9 bases in between. Here the CDR3 DNA reads TGCAGTGCTAGTCAGAGTCTCTATGGCTACACCTTC. Protein: CSASQSLYGYTF.

The V call is TRBV19, the J call TRBJ1-2; no clear D. Trimming left V 0 bases short and J 8 bases short, with 10 bases between. The CDR3 sequence is 13 residues long. Germline CDR1 LNHDA, CDR2 SQIVND (reference sequence). The CDR3 region is CASSIETYTGYTF. In nucleotides, the CDR3 is TGTGCCAGTAGTATAGAGACGTACACCGGCTACACCTTC.

This clonotype appeared once. The chain combines TRBV24-1 with TRBJ2-3, with 7 bases that match TRBD1. V was clipped by 0 bases and J by 2 bases; unmatched bases: 4. CDR3 length: 16 amino acids. Germline V gene lookup returns CDR1 KGHDR and CDR2 SFDVKD. The CDR3 DNA is TGTGCCACCAGTGATTTGAAGGGGGCGACCACAGATACGCAGTATTTT. Encoded protein: CATSDLKGATTDTQYF.

Of note for this clonotype: At one end, the junction sequence differs from germline, possibly due to a read error. This sequence joins TRBV29-1 and TRBJ2-3, with 9 bases matching TRBD1. The CDR3 spans 15 residues. Per the germline V gene, CDR1 is SQVTM and CDR2 is ANQGSEA. The CDR3 sequence: CSVSSRDRVGDMQYF. CDR3 coding DNA: TGCAGCGTTTCGTCCCGGGACAGGGTTGGAGATATGCAGTATTTT.

The chain employs TRBV4-1 and TRBJ2-1; the match to TRBD2 covers 7 bases. Looked up from germline, CDR1 is MGHRA and CDR2 is YSYEKL. V lost 4 bases and J lost 13; bases outside the gene matches: 10. CDR3 length: 13 amino acids. The CDR3 sequence: CASSREPGLPQFF. The CDR3 coding sequence is TGCGCCAGCAGCCGAGAACCGGGACTACCTCAGTTCTTC.

For this clonotype: A much larger clone sits a single nucleotide away, making a read error possible. The chain links TRBV20-1 to TRBJ2-1; 7 bases fit TRBD1. Trimming at V came to 5 bases and at J to 8 bases, leaving 12 bases not matched to a gene. Germline values: CDR1 DFQATT, CDR2 SNEGSKA (reference sequence). The CDR3 runs to 14 residues. The DNA of the CDR3 is TGCAGTGCTGCCGAGGGGGCGCAGAGCGATGAGCAGTTCTTC. Its protein product is CSAAEGAQSDEQFF.

This clonotype showed up just once. Given a much more abundant clone one base away, this may be a read error. V is TRBV20-1 and J is TRBJ2-1; a weak D match, TRBD2 (6 bases). CDR3 size: 14 residues. The germline CDR1 and CDR2 sequences are DFQATT and SNEGSKA (reference sequence). Between the trimmed V and J ends, which lost 3 bases and 9 bases, there was a span of 18 bases. The CDR3 sequence is CSARMEGLTGEQFF. In DNA form, the CDR3 reads TGCAGTGCTAGGATGGAGGGCCTTACGGGTGAGCAGTTCTTC.

This clonotype was observed a few times. V and J are TRBV4-3 and TRBJ2-3, with D possibly matching TRBD1 (6 bases). The V end was cut by 1 base, the J end by 3 bases, with 20 bases between. The CDR3 extends over 18 amino acids. The germline V gene has CDR1 LGHNA and CDR2 YSLEER. The CDR3 protein is CASSQGSWGLVGTDTQYF. CDR3 nucleotide sequence: TGCGCCAGCAGCCAAGGCTCCTGGGGGCTGGTCGGAACAGATACGCAGTATTTT.

The chain combines TRBV20-1 with TRBJ2-3; 14 bases match TRBD2. Germline CDR1 reads DFQATT; CDR2 reads SNEGSKA (reference sequence). V lost 4 bases to trimming and J lost 5 bases; unmatched junction nucleotides: 5. This CDR3 has 15 amino acids. CDR3 sequence (DNA): TGCAGTGCTATAAGGACTAGCGGGAGGAAAGATACGCAGTATTTT. This sequence encodes CSAIRTSGRKDTQYF.

This sequence joins TRBV3-1 and TRBJ1-5; 7 bases are a match to TRBD1. V shed 3 bases, J shed 0 bases, and the junction held 5 bases outside the gene matches. Germline values: CDR1 LGHDT, CDR2 YNNKEL (reference sequence). The CDR3 consists of 16 residues. CDR3: CASSHHRDSSNQPQHF. As DNA, the CDR3 is TGTGCCAGCAGCCACCACAGGGACAGTAGCAATCAGCCCCAGCATTTT.

This clonotype was counted between two and nine times. The gene calls are TRBV14 and TRBJ2-1; the D gene could be TRBD1 or TRBD2 (5 bases each). This CDR3 comprises 17 residues. Trimming took 6 bases from V and 0 from J, leaving 18 bases between them. Per the germline V gene, CDR1 is SGHDN and CDR2 is FVKESK. In nucleotides, the CDR3 is TGTGCCAGCAGACCCGGCCTGGGACGGGTCTCCTACAATGAGCAGTTCTTC. Protein: CASRPGLGRVSYNEQFF.

The chain carries TRBV20-1 and TRBJ2-1; 12 nucleotides align to TRBD2. The CDR3 extends over 15 amino acids. Germline CDR1 DFQATT, CDR2 SNEGSKA (reference sequence). The V and J ends lost 6 bases and 0 bases, in that order; junction bases with no gene match: 3. CDR3 amino acids: CSAVLAGGSYNEQFF. In DNA, the CDR3 is TGCAGTGCGGTACTAGCGGGAGGCTCCTACAATGAGCAGTTCTTC.

This clonotype was observed many times. The chain carries TRBV20-1 and TRBJ2-7, with D hard to call. The CDR3 length is 14 residues. CDR1 DFQATT and CDR2 SNEGSKA come from the germline V gene (reference sequence). Trimming stripped 2 bases from V and 3 bases from J, with 14 bases between. The CDR3 here is CSARNSPSIYEQYF. In nucleotides, the CDR3 is TGCAGTGCTAGAAATTCTCCGAGTATCTACGAGCAGTACTTC.

This clonotype was observed a handful of times. This chain joins TRBV20-1 and TRBJ1-2; TRBD1 matches 8 bases. The trim removed 6 bases at V and 7 bases at J, leaving 10 bases unmatched. The CDR3 extends over 13 amino acids. Germline lookup yields CDR1 DFQATT and CDR2 SNEGSKA (reference sequence). The CDR3 DNA is TGCAGTGCCCGGACAGGGTTGGGGGGTGGCTACACCTTC. Its translation is CSARTGLGGGYTF.

This clonotype was found a few times. Since a much larger clone is just one base distant, this may be a read error. The V and J genes are TRBV20-1 and TRBJ2-1; no clear D. This CDR3 spans 11 amino acids. Germline assignment: CDR1 DFQATT and CDR2 SNEGSKA (reference sequence). In DNA, the CDR3 is TGCAGTGCTACGACCTACAATGAGCATTTCTTC. This codes for CSATTYNEHFF.

V gene TRBV20-1 combines with J gene TRBJ2-1; D could derive from TRBD1 or TRBD2 (5 bases each). Germline loops: CDR1 DFQATT, CDR2 SNEGSKA (reference sequence). With 3 bases removed from V and 5 bases from J, the gap between germline ends came to 17 bases. This CDR3 contains 15 residues. In nucleotides, the CDR3 is TGCAGTGCTAGGGTAGCGACTCAGGGCCACAATGAGCAGTTCTTC. As protein: CSARVATQGHNEQFF.

Comments on this clonotype: Germline and junction disagree at one end, which may indicate a read error. This chain links TRBV4-3 with TRBJ1-5; the D gene is possibly TRBD1 (5 bases). Germline CDR1 is LGHNA and CDR2 is YSLEER. The CDR3 has 16 residues. The DNA of the CDR3 is TGCGCCAGCAGCCAAGATGCCCAGGGCGAAGGTCAGCCCCGGCATTTT. Translation: CASSQDAQGEGQPRHF.

This chain uses TRBV7-9 with TRBJ2-7; perhaps TRBD1 as D (6 bases). V lost 4 bases, J lost 2 bases, and 18 bases lay in between. CDR3 length: 16 amino acids. Germline assignment: CDR1 SEHNR and CDR2 FQNEAQ (reference sequence). The CDR3: CASSSPQTGHPYEQYF. CDR3 coding DNA: TGTGCCAGCAGCTCCCCCCAGACAGGACATCCCTACGAGCAGTACTTC.

To note about this clonotype: Its ends do not fully match the called genes, so a read error is possible. The V gene is TRBV6-1, the J gene TRBJ1-2; TRBD1 agrees at 9 bases. The germline gives CDR1 MNHNS, CDR2 SASEGT. The CDR3 has 18 amino acids. In DNA, the CDR3 is TGTGTCAGCATGGGAGGTGGGACAGGGTTCGCTAGAGGGTATGGCTACACCTTC. The encoded protein is CVSMGGGTGFARGYGYTF.

On this clonotype itself: This may be a read error: a much more frequent sequence differs by one nucleotide. Likely a read error: the CDR3 ends without its conserved phenylalanine or tryptophan. V is TRBV7-9 and J is TRBJ1-5, with 10 bases lining up with TRBD1. Per germline, CDR1 SEHNR and CDR2 FQNEAQ (reference sequence). J lost 6 bases, V lost 6 bases, and 8 bases had no gene match. CDR3 length: 15 residues. The CDR3 loop is CASSRDRGGRQPQHS. The CDR3 nucleotides read TGTGCCAGCAGTCGGGACAGGGGTGGTCGTCAGCCCCAGCATTCT.

The sample holds a few counts of this clonotype. The rearrangement links TRBV28 to TRBJ2-7; D may be TRBD2 (5 bases). Trimming shortened V by 8 bases and J by 7 bases, and 12 bases separated the two germline ends. Per germline, CDR1 MDHEN and CDR2 SYDVKM. The CDR3 consists of 11 residues. CDR3 DNA sequence: TGTGCCAGCGGCCTAACTAGAGAGCAGTACTTC. Amino acids: CASGLTREQYF. Drawing the rest from reference TRBV28 and TRBJ2-7, the complete variable domain is DVKVTQSSRYLVKRTGEKVFLECVQDMDHENMFWYRQDPGLGLRLIYFSYDVKMKEKGDIPEGYSVSREKKERFSLILESASTNQTSMYLCASGLTREQYFGPGTRLTVT.